This T cell receptor beta chain comes out of a study of blood T cell repertoires in COVID-19. Between the trimmed V and J ends, which lost 1 base and 7 bases, there was a span of 14 bases. This CDR3 has 15 amino acids. The germline V gene has CDR1 MGHRA and CDR2 YSYEKL. Using immunoSEQ multiplex PCR, the repertoire was profiled, and TCRdb retains in-frame clones only, with some absent. The sample carries 40,000 to 55,000 clones, roughly 86% recorded once. The chain couples TRBV4-1 to TRBJ1-5, with D uncertain. This receptor was identified in a human donor in a cohort sampled during active COVID-19. The source material was peripheral blood. CDR3 in DNA: TGCGCCAGCAGCCAAGTTGAGGGCCAACGGCAGCCCCAGCATTTT. Its protein is CASSQVEGQRQPQHF.